This T cell receptor (beta chain) was retrieved from a study of response to subunit inactivated influenza vaccine. Overall study findings and caveats: Authors suggested each seasonal flu vaccination may recruit only limited numbers of new T cells.

The germline gives CDR1 DFQATT, CDR2 SNEGSKA (reference sequence). The CDR3 spans 15 residues. Trimming at V came to 6 bases and at J to 2 bases, leaving 10 bases not matched to a gene. One entry per CDR3 protein, called by TCRdb with MiXCR from the RT-PCR reads. The top ten clones hold roughly 10% of a sample with some 800,000 distinct CDR3 sequences, about 20% of them seen once. Worth noting for this clonotype: The antigen is unknown.

Sequencing was performed on PBMCs from blood, taken 5 days after vaccination. This receptor was taken from a man aged 50 or older who received an inactivated influenza vaccine. This sequence joins TRBV20-1 and TRBJ2-5; 9 nucleotides match TRBD2. The CDR3 loop is CSANGVAGVQETQYF. DNA for the CDR3: TGCAGTGCAAACGGGGTAGCGGGAGTTCAAGAGACCCAGTACTTC.